This entry lists 3 T cell receptor beta chains sequenced from one sample in a study of T cells expressing NK-cell markers. Each CDR3 protein gets one entry in TCRdb, which reprocessed the 5' RACE reads and gives no DNA. Reported are 150,000 to 160,000 distinct CDR3 sequences; the ten largest clones contain around a third. Specimen: blood T cells: a sorted CD56 or NKG2C T cell subset, CD4+ or CD8+ T cells, or bulk PBMC T cells (not recorded which). These receptors were obtained from a woman in her forties or fifties in good health.

The chain employs TRBV24-1 and TRBJ2-1; as DNA is missing, the TRBD1 call by TCRdb cannot be tested. The CDR3 has 13 residues. Germline V gene lookup returns CDR1 KGHDR and CDR2 SFDVKD. The CDR3 region is CATSVGGYNEQFF.

The chain is built from TRBV25-1 and TRBJ2-3; TCRdb indicates TRBD1, and absent DNA this call remains unverified. CDR1 is MGHDK and CDR2 is SYGVNS in the germline V gene. The CDR3 totals 17 residues. This CDR3 is CASSRPGQDFGTDTQYF. The complete variable domain, with remaining parts taken from reference TRBV25-1 and TRBJ2-3, reads EADIYQTPRYLVIGTGKKITLECSQTMGHDKMYWYQQDPGMELHLIHYSYGVNSTEKGDLSSESTVSRIRTEHFPLTLESARPSHTSQYLCASSRPGQDFGTDTQYFGPGTRLTVL.

This chain links TRBV5-6 with TRBJ2-3; lacking DNA, the TRBD2 call made by TCRdb goes unchecked. The CDR3 runs to 14 residues. Per the germline V gene, CDR1 is SGHDT and CDR2 is YYEEEE. CDR3 sequence reads: CASSLEGLTDTQYF.